A single sample is the source of the 23 T cell receptor beta chains below, sequenced in a study of blood T cells in healthy people across ages. The use of a sample-barcoded 5' primer and a J-beta primer mix characterized a second PCR of roughly 6 to 11 cycles. TCRdb independently ran MiXCR on the 5' RACE reads; one entry per CDR3 protein. Among about a million distinct CDR3 sequences listed, 30% to 40% were seen once. The sample was blood. These receptors all stem from a man between 18 and 29 years old in good health.

Of note for this clonotype: A read error is possible here, since a much larger clone lies one base away. This chain uses TRBV12-3 or TRBV12-4 with TRBJ2-3; perhaps TRBD2 as D (6 bases). The CDR3 totals 16 residues. V was shortened by 0 bases and J by 0 bases, with 10 bases between the two germline ends. For the CDR3, the DNA is TGTGCCAGCAGTTTAGCTTGCGGGGAAAGCACAGATACGCAGTATTTT. Amino acids: CASSLACGESTDTQYF.

This clonotype was recorded at least ten times. This chain connects TRBV10-2 to TRBJ1-4; TRBD1 matches at 7 bases. Trimming at V came to 0 bases and at J to 0 bases, leaving 13 bases not matched to a gene. This CDR3 region has 20 residues. CDR1 is WSHSY and CDR2 is SAAADI in the germline V gene. In DNA form, the CDR3 reads TGCGCCAGCAGTGAGTCCGGGATTAGAGGGGGCCGTTCAACTAATGAAAAACTGTTTTTT. This codes for CASSESGIRGGRSTNEKLFF.

The chain couples TRBV20-1 to TRBJ1-1, with TRBD1 identical over 8 bases. V trimming: 1 base; J trimming: 13 bases; junction bases outside the gene matches: 11. CDR3 length equals 13 residues. Germline values: CDR1 DFQATT, CDR2 SNEGSKA (reference sequence). Here the CDR3 DNA reads TGCAGTGCTAGAGCGTCGCGGACAGGGTCGGATTTCTTT. Protein product: CSARASRTGSDFF.

The chain has TRBV7-6 and TRBJ2-2; 9 nucleotides match TRBD2. Per germline, CDR1 SGHVS and CDR2 FNYEAQ. The CDR3 is made up of 17 amino acids. Trimming removed 3 bases from V and 2 bases from J; junction bases left unmatched: 7. The CDR3 region has the DNA TGTGCCAGCAGCTTGCCTCTAGCGGGAATTAACACCGGGGAGCTGTTTTTT. Amino acids: CASSLPLAGINTGELFF.

V is TRBV28 and J is TRBJ1-1, with 8 bases matching TRBD1. With 9 bases clipped from V and 5 bases from J, the junction kept 11 bases outside the gene matches. Germline loops: CDR1 MDHEN, CDR2 SYDVKM. The CDR3 totals 14 residues. The DNA for the CDR3 is TGTGCCAGTAACGAAGTCAGGGGGCGTACTGAAGCTTTCTTT. Its translation is CASNEVRGRTEAFF.

The chain has TRBV7-2 and TRBJ1-4; 7 nucleotides agree with TRBD1. The V gene end was trimmed by 5 bases and the J gene end by 5 bases; junction bases not matched to a gene: 5. Looked up from germline, CDR1 is SGHTA and CDR2 is FQGNSA. CDR3 length: 14 residues. The CDR3 is CASSTQTGNEKLFF. Here the CDR3 DNA reads TGTGCCAGCAGCACCCAGACAGGGAATGAAAAACTGTTTTTT.

The chain links TRBV3-1 to TRBJ2-1, with TRBD2 matching over 9 bases. Germline lookup yields CDR1 LGHDT and CDR2 YNNKEL (reference sequence). After removal of 0 bases from V and 3 bases from J, the junction contained 6 bases not matched to a gene. The CDR3 has 17 amino acids. CDR3 DNA: TGTGCCAGCAGCCAAGACGTTAGCGGGGGCCTCTACAATGAGCAGTTCTTC. Translating gives CASSQDVSGGLYNEQFF.

The V gene is TRBV5-1, the J gene TRBJ2-3; D possibly corresponds to TRBD1 (6 bases). Germline V CDR1 and CDR2: SGHRS, YFSETQ. This CDR3 region has 15 residues. The V gene lost 0 bases and the J gene lost 4 bases, with 12 bases spanning the gap. CDR3 loop: CASSLADRRADTQYF. In DNA, the CDR3 is TGCGCCAGCAGCTTGGCGGACAGACGGGCAGATACGCAGTATTTT.

This chain connects TRBV6-5 to TRBJ1-4; tentatively, D is TRBD1 (5 bases). The V gene's germline CDR1 is MNHEY and CDR2 SVGAGI. V shed 6 bases and J shed 2 bases, with 10 bases lying between them. The CDR3 is 14 amino acids. CDR3 bases: TGTGCCAGCAGGAAGGGGCGGACTAATGAAAAACTGTTTTTT. Residues: CASRKGRTNEKLFF.

The genes are TRBV20-1 and TRBJ2-5, with TRBD2 as a possible D gene (7 bases). The CDR3 loop spans 17 amino acids. V lost 4 bases and J lost 11, with 32 bases in between. Germline V gene sequence: CDR1 DFQATT, CDR2 SNEGSKA (reference sequence). CDR3 nucleotides: TGCAGTGCTATCCCCCCAGCGGCGGGGGCCATCGAGAATGAGCAGTACTTC. Amino acid sequence: CSAIPPAAGAIENEQYF.

The V call is TRBV9, the J call TRBJ2-3; 8 positions match TRBD2. CDR1 is SGDLS, CDR2 YYNGEE, per germline. V gave up 4 bases and J gave up 7 bases; unmatched junction bases: 5. This CDR3 is built from 13 residues. The CDR3 loop reads CASSRERGNTQYF. The CDR3 coding sequence is TGTGCCAGCAGCCGAGAGCGGGGGAATACGCAGTATTTT.

This clonotype was counted a few times. The chain couples TRBV27 to TRBJ1-6; D remains unclear. This CDR3 has 14 residues. V lost 6 bases and J lost 1, with 7 bases in between. Germline assignment: CDR1 MNHEY and CDR2 SMNVEV (reference sequence). The CDR3 DNA reads as TGTGCCAGCAGGGATGGATCCTATAATTCACCCCTCCACTTT. Translated: CASRDGSYNSPLHF.

J is TRBJ1-2 and V is TRBV7-2; 7 bases match TRBD1. Germline V CDR1 and CDR2: SGHTA, FQGNSA. J gave up 4 bases and V 3 bases, and 5 bases lay outside the gene matches. The CDR3 sequence is 14 residues long. The CDR3 DNA sequence: TGTGCCAGCAGCTTGAACAGGGGCTCCTATGGCTACACCTTC. This gives the protein CASSLNRGSYGYTF.

V gene TRBV7-2 combines with J gene TRBJ1-2; perhaps TRBD1 as D (5 bases). This CDR3 spans 16 amino acids. Trimming cost V 3 bases and J 5 bases, with 19 bases left between them. CDR1 is SGHTA, CDR2 FQGNSA, per germline. CDR3 sequence: CASSFTLEGSRYGYTF. In DNA form, the CDR3 reads TGTGCCAGCAGCTTCACCCTGGAGGGGTCTAGATATGGCTACACCTTC.

This clonotype has just one count. One end of the junction fails to match germline, which may point to a read error. The chain joins TRBV7-2 to TRBJ2-7, with D hard to call. CDR1 SGHTA and CDR2 FQGNSA come from the germline V gene. The CDR3 contains 13 residues. CDR3 nucleotide sequence: TGCGCCAGCAGCGTTTTCAGACATTACGAGCAGTACTTC. It yields the protein CASSVFRHYEQYF. Complete variable domain (other parts from reference TRBV7-2 and TRBJ2-7): GAGVSQSPSNKVTEKGKDVELRCDPISGHTALYWYRQSLGQGLEFLIYFQGNSAPDKSGLPSDRFSAERTGGSVSTLTIQRTQQEDSAVYLCASSVFRHYEQYFGPGTRLTVT.

This clonotype was detected only a few times. The chain carries TRBV19 and TRBJ2-5; weak D call: TRBD1 (5 bases). Germline-derived CDR1 and CDR2 are LNHDA and SQIVND (reference sequence). The CDR3 has 14 amino acids. V was pared by 4 bases and J by 5 bases, with 14 bases between. For the CDR3, the DNA is TGTGCCAGTAGTAAGACAGAGCTCTGGGAGACCCAGTACTTC. Encoded protein: CASSKTELWETQYF.

Comments on this clonotype: A junction end diverges from the germline sequence, so it may reflect a read error. The chain is built from TRBV28 and TRBJ2-5, with D possibly TRBD1 on 5 matching bases. Germline V gives CDR1 MDHEN, CDR2 SYDVKM. The CDR3 consists of 13 residues. CDR3 region: CASSLTVQETLYF. As DNA, the CDR3 is TGTGCCAGCAGCTTGACAGTTCAGGAGACCCTGTACTTC.

The chain couples TRBV5-8 to TRBJ2-3; weak D call: TRBD1 (5 bases). CDR3 length: 15 amino acids. The V gene lost 2 bases and the J gene lost 2 bases, with 12 bases spanning the gap. Germline V gives CDR1 SGHTS, CDR2 YDEGEE. The CDR3 DNA is TGTGCCAGCAGCTTCGAGGACACGGACACAGATACGCAGTATTTT. Its translation: CASSFEDTDTDTQYF. Full variable domain (outside the CDR3, taken from reference TRBV5-8 and TRBJ2-3): EAGVTQSPTHLIKTRGQQATLRCSPISGHTSVYWYQQALGLGLQFLLWYDEGEERNRGNFPPRFSGRQFPNYSSELNVNALELEDSALYLCASSFEDTDTDTQYFGPGTRLTVL.

A few counts support this clonotype. The rearrangement links TRBV10-3 to TRBJ1-1, with D hard to call. Germline V gene sequence: CDR1 ENHRY, CDR2 SYGVKD. Trimming cost V 2 bases and J 7 bases, with 8 bases left between them. The CDR3 covers 12 residues. This CDR3 is CAISEPTSEAFF. The CDR3 region has the DNA TGTGCCATCAGTGAGCCTACCAGTGAAGCTTTCTTT.

CDR3 sequence (DNA): TGTGCCAGTAGTCCAACCTGGACCCGCACAGATACGCAGTATTTT. Translated: CASSPTWTRTDTQYF. This chain connects TRBV19 to TRBJ2-3; D call uncertain. The V gene's germline CDR1 is LNHDA and CDR2 SQIVND (reference sequence). Trimming removed 5 bases at V and 1 base at J, with 13 bases between. The CDR3 length is 15 residues.

This clonotype was observed a few times. J is TRBJ1-5 and V is TRBV20-1; TRBD1 agrees at 8 bases. With 3 bases clipped from V and 6 bases from J, the junction kept 10 bases outside the gene matches. This CDR3 comprises 15 residues. CDR1 is DFQATT, CDR2 SNEGSKA, per germline (reference sequence). Written as DNA, the CDR3 is TGCAGTGCTAGCCCCTCCGGACAGGGCGGTCAGCCCCAGCATTTT. It is translated as CSASPSGQGGQPQHF.

CDR3 in amino acids: CASSFPTGFDEQFF. The CDR3 DNA is TGTGCCAGCAGTTTCCCGACAGGGTTCGATGAGCAGTTCTTC. The genes are TRBV28 and TRBJ2-1; 7 bases are a match to TRBD1. The germline gives CDR1 MDHEN, CDR2 SYDVKM. CDR3 length: 14 amino acids. J gave up 8 bases and V 3 bases, and 7 bases lay outside the gene matches.

The rearrangement links TRBV11-2 to TRBJ2-7; the D gene is possibly TRBD1 (6 bases). This CDR3 contains 15 residues. The V end was cut by 5 bases, the J end by 7 bases, with 21 bases between. Germline V gene lookup returns CDR1 SGHAT and CDR2 FQNNGV. CDR3 protein: CASSLDRGNHNEQYF. The CDR3 region has the DNA TGTGCCAGCAGCCTGGACAGAGGAAATCACAATGAGCAGTACTTC.